This TCR beta chain is from a study of T-cell memory formation after mild COVID-19. Findings and limits, study-wide: Cross-reactive memory apparently joined, as some responding clones appeared in pre-infection memory. Clones shrinking from day 15 to 85 showed even CD4/CD8 mixes; later expanders tilted CD4+. Proof of SARS-CoV-2 specificity was absent for the second-wave clones that crested on day 37.

Constant-segment-primed 5'RACE gave TCR alpha and TCR beta cDNA libraries with sample barcodes and UMIs. TCRdb analysed the 5' RACE reads with MiXCR anew, one entry per CDR3 protein. The table lists about 400,000 distinct CDR3 sequences, 24% of them singletons. Remarks on this clonotype: What it binds is not known.

Sequencing was carried out using PBMCs or a T cell subset sorted from them (not recorded which). This TCR came from an adult woman who had mild COVID-19 (a few samples of this study predate the infection). Cell type and time point are not known.

For the CDR3, the DNA is TGTGCCAGCAGATTCAACAGGGAGAACACTGAAGCTTTCTTT. It codes for CASRFNRENTEAFF. The chain combines TRBV27 with TRBJ1-1, with a tentative D call TRBD1 (6 bases). Germline V gene sequence: CDR1 MNHEY, CDR2 SMNVEV (reference sequence). The V end lost 6 bases, the J end lost 1 base, and 12 bases lay between the germline ends. The CDR3 totals 14 residues.